This TCR beta chain emerged from a study of CD8+ T cells in alopecia areata. The wider study: Treated patients received oral tofacitinib, 5 to 10 mg twice daily.

RNA was extracted and reverse transcribed into cDNA as the sequencing template. Method: immunoSEQ multiplex PCR; TCRdb's copy keeps in-frame clones and lacks some. The sample carries some 170,000 clones, around half recorded once. Study-wide points: Affected lesional scalp, above all in alopecia totalis/universalis, was more clonal than normal scalp. In scalp, tofacitinib significantly decreased clonality and expanded CD8+ clones among the top 100. A large proportion of expanded lesional clones were detected persisting in scalp and blood during tofacitinib.

About this clone: Its antigen remains unknown.

Described treatment: oral pan-JAK inhibitor, 5-10 mg twice daily. The CDR3 extends over 15 amino acids. Germline V gene data show CDR1 as MNHEY and CDR2 as SVGAGI. V lost 5 bases and J lost 4; bases outside the gene matches: 6. The chain has TRBV6-5 and TRBJ1-3; 9 positions agree with TRBD1. The clonotype was recovered from a human donor with alopecia areata. Here the sequenced sample was CD8+ T cells sorted from blood, taken at week 24, from a patient treated with tofacitinib. CDR3: CASSNTGGFGNTIYF. The CDR3 DNA reads TGTGCCAGCAGTAACACAGGGGGCTTCGGAAACACCATATATTTT.